This TCR beta chain was sequenced for a study of cytomegalovirus exposure and HLA in healthy donors. About the study: A data release that came early held approximately 85 million unique TCRs from HLA-typed donors.

PCR primers comprised 60 Vbeta and 13 Jbeta primers. Here immunoSEQ multiplex PCR was the method, and the copy in TCRdb shows in-frame clones only, minus some. The sample comprises around 76,000 clones, around 73% of which are singletons, and about 8.2% rests with the top ten. The CDR3 spans 17 residues. The V and J ends lost 3 bases and 4 bases respectively, with 16 bases between them. Germline loops: CDR1 MGHRA, CDR2 YSYEKL. The source of this sequence is a middle-aged woman in good health and CMV-seropositive. Material: PBMCs. The genes are TRBV4-1 and TRBJ1-6, with D possibly being TRBD1 (5 bases). The CDR3 DNA sequence: TGCGCCAGCAGCCAGGAACGGTTAAAGGGGTATAATTCACCCCTCCACTTT. It translates to CASSQERLKGYNSPLHF.